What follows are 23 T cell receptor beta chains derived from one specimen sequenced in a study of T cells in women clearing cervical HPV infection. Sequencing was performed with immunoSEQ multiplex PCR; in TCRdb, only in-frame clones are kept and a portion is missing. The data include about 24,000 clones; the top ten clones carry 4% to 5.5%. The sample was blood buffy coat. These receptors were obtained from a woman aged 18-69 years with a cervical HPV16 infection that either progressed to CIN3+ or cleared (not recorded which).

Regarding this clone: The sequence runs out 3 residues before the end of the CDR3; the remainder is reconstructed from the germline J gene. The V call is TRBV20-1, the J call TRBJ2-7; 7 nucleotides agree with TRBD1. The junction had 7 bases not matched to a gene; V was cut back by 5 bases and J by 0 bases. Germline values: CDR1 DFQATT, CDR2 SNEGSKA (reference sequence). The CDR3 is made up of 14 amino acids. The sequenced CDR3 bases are TGCAGTGCTGGGGCGAGGGGGCCCTCCTACGAG. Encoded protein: CSAGARGPSYE. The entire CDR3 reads CSAGARGPSYEQYF.

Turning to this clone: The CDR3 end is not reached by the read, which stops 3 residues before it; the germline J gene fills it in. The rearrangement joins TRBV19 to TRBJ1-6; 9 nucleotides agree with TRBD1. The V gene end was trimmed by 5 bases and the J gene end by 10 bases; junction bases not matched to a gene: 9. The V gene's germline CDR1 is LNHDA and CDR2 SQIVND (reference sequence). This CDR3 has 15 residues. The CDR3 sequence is CASSVRDRVTSPLHF. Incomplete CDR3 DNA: TGTGCCAGTAGTGTCCGGGACAGGGTCACCTCACCC.

CDR3 sequence: CAISESTADTQYF. Partial CDR3 DNA: TGTGCCATCAGTGAGTCCACGGCAGATACG. The chain uses TRBV10-3 and TRBJ2-3, with D unresolved. Read sequence stops 3 residues before the CDR3 end, and the germline J gene provides the missing end. The CDR3 spans 13 residues. Germline V lookup: CDR1 ENHRY, CDR2 SYGVKD. The germline V and J ends were trimmed by 0 bases and 4 bases, with 5 bases remaining between them.

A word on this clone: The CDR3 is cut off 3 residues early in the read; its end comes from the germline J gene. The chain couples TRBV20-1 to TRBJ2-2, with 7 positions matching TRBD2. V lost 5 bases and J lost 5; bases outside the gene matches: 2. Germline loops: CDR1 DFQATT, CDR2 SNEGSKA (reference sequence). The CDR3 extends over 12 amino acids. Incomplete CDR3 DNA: TGCAGTGCTCGGACTAGGACCGGGGAG. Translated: CSARTRTGE. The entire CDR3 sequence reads CSARTRTGELFF.

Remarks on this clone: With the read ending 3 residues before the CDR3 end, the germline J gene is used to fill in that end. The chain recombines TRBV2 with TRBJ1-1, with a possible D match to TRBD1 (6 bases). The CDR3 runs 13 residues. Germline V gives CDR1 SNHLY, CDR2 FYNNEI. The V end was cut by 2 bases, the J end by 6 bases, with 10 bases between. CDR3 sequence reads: CASSEIRTAEAFF. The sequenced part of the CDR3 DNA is TGTGCCAGCAGTGAAATCAGGACAGCTGAA.

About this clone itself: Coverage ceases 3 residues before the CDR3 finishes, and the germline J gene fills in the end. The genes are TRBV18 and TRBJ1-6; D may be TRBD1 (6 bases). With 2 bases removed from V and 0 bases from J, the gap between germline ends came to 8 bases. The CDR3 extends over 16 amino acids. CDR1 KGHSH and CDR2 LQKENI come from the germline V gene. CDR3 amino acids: CASSPRGSSYNSPLHF. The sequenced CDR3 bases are TGTGCCAGCTCACCAAGGGGGAGCTCCTATAATTCACCC.

The CDR3 reads CASSIRRWVGGPEAFF. The covered CDR3 bases are TGTGCCAGTAGTATCCGGAGGTGGGTCGGAGGGCCTGAA. The chain carries TRBV19 and TRBJ1-1; D gene ambiguous. With the read ending 3 residues before the CDR3 end, the germline J gene is used to fill in that end. The CDR3 sequence is 16 residues long. Trimming cost V 3 bases and J 6 bases, with 20 bases left between them. Germline V gives CDR1 LNHDA, CDR2 SQIVND (reference sequence).

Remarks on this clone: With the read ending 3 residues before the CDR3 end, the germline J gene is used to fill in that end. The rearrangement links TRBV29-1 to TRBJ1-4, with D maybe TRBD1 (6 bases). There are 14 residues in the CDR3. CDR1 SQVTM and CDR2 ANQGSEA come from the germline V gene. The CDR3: CSVEAGATGSPLFF. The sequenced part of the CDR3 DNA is TGCAGCGTTGAAGCAGGGGCCACTGGGTCACCA.

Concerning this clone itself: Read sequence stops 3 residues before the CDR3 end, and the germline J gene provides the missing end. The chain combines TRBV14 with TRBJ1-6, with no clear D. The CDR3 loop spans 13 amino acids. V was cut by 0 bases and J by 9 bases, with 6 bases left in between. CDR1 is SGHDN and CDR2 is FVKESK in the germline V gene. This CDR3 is CASSQDRVSPLHF. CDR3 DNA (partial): TGTGCCAGCAGCCAAGACCGGGTTTCACCC. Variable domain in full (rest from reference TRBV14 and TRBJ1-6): EAGVTQFPSHSVIEKGQTVTLRCDPISGHDNLYWYRRVMGKEIKFLLHFVKESKQDESGMPNNRFLAERTGGTYSTLKVQPAELEDSGVYFCASSQDRVSPLHFGNGTRLTVT.

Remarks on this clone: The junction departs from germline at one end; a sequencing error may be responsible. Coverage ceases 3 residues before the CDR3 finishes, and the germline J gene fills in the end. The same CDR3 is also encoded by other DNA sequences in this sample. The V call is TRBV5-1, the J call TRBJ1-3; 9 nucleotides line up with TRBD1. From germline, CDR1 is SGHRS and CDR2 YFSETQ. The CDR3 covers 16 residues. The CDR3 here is CASSYRTGEAGNTIYF. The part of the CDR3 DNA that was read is TGCGCCAGCAGCTACCGGACAGGGGAGGCTGGAAACACA.

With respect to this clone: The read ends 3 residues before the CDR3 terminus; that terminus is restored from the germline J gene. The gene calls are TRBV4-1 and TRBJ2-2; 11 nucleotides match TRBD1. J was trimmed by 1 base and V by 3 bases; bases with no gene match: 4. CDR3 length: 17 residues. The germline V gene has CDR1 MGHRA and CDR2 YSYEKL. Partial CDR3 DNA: TGCGCCAGCAGCCATCCGGGACAGGGGGAGAACACCGGGGAG. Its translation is CASSHPGQGENTGE. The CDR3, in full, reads CASSHPGQGENTGELFF.

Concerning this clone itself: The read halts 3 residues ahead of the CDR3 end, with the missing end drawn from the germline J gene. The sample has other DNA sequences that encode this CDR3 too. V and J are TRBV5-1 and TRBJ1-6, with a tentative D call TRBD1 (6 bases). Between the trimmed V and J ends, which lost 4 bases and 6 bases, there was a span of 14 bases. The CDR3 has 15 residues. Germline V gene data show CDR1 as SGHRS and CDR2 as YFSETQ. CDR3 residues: CASSVKTGPNSPLHF. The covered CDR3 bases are TGCGCCAGCAGCGTTAAGACAGGTCCTAATTCACCC.

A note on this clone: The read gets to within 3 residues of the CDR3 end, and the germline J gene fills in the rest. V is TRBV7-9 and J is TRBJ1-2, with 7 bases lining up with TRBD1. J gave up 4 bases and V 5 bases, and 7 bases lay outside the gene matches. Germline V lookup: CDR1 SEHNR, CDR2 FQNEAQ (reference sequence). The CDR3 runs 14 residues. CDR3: CASSPDRDVYGYTF. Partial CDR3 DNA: TGTGCCAGCAGCCCCGACAGGGATGTCTATGGC.

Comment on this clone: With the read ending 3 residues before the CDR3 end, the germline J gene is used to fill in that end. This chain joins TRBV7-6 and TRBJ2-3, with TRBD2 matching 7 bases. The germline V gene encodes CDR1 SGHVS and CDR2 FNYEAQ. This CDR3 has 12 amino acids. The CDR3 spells CASSPRGETQYF. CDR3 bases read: TGTGCCAGCAGCCCCCGGGGGGAGACG. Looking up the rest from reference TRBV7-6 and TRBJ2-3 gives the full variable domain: GAGVSQSPRYKVTKRGQDVALRCDPISGHVSLYWYRQALGQGPEFLTYFNYEAQQDKSGLPNDRFSAERPEGSISTLTIQRTEQRDSAMYRCASSPRGETQYFGPGTRLTVL.

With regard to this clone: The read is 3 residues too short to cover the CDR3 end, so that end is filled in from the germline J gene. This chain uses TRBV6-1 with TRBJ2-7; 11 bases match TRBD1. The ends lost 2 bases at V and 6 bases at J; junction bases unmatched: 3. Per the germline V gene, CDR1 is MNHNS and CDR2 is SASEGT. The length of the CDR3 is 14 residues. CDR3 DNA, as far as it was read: TGTGCCAGCAGTGAACGGGACAGGGGGGCCGAG. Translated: CASSERDRGAE. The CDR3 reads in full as CASSERDRGAEQYF.

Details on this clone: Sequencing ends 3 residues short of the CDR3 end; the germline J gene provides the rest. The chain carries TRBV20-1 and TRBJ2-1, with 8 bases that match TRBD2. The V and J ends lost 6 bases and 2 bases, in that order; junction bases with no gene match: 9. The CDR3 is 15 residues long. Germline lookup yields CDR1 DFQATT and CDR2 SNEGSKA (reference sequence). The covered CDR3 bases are TGCAGTGCCGAGGCGGGGGGTAAGACCTACAATGAG. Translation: CSAEAGGKTYNE. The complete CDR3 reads CSAEAGGKTYNEQFF.

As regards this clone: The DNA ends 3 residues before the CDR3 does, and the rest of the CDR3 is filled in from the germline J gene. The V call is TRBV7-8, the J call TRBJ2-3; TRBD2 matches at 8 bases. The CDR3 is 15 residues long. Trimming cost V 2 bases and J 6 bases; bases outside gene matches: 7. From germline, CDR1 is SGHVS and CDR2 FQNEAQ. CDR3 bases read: TGTGCCAGCAGCTTAAACGGGGGGGCTTTTGATACG. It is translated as CASSLNGGAFDT. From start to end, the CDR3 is CASSLNGGAFDTQYF. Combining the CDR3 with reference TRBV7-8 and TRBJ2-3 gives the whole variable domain GAGVSQSPRYKVAKRGQDVALRCDPISGHVSLFWYQQALGQGPEFLTYFQNEAQLDKSGLPSDRFFAERPEGSVSTLKIQRTQQEDSAVYLCASSLNGGAFDTQYFGPGTRLTVL.

The CDR3 here is CSVDPTGQSREGYTF. The sequenced part of the CDR3 DNA is TGCAGCGTTGACCCCACGGGACAGTCTCGTGAGGGC. This chain connects TRBV29-1 to TRBJ1-2; 7 nucleotides align to TRBD1. The read gets to within 3 residues of the CDR3 end, and the germline J gene fills in the rest. The germline V gene has CDR1 SQVTM and CDR2 ANQGSEA. The CDR3 length is 15 residues. The entire variable domain, with the rest obtained from reference TRBV29-1 and TRBJ1-2, is as follows: SAVISQKPSRDICQRGTSLTIQCQVDSQVTMMFWYRQQPGQSLTLIATANQGSEATYESGFVIDKFPISRPNLTFSTLTVSNMSPEDSSIYLCSVDPTGQSREGYTFGSGTRLTVV.

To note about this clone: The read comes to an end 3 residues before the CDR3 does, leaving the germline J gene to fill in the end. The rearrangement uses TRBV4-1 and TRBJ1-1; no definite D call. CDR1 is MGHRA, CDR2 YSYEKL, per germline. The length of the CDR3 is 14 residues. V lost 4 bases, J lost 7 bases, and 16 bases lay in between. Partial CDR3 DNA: TGCGCCAGCAGCCTAAATAGCCAGAGCGATGAA. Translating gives CASSLNSQSDE. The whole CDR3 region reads CASSLNSQSDEAFF.

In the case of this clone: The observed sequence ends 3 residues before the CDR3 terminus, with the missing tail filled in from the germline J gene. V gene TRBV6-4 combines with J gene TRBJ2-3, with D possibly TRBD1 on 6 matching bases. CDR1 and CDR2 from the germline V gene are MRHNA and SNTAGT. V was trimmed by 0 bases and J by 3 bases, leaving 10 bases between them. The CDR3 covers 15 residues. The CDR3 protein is CASSDSAQGTDTQYF. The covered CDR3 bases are TGTGCCAGCAGTGACTCGGCACAGGGAACAGATACG.

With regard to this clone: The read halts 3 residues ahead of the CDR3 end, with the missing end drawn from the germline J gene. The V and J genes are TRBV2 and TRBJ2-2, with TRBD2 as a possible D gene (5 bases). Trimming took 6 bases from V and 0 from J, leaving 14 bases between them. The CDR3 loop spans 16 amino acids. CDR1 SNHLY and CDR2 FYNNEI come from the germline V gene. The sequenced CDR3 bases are TGTGCCAGCAGGGACTTTAAACAAGCGAACACCGGGGAG. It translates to CASRDFKQANTGE. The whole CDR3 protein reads CASRDFKQANTGELFF.

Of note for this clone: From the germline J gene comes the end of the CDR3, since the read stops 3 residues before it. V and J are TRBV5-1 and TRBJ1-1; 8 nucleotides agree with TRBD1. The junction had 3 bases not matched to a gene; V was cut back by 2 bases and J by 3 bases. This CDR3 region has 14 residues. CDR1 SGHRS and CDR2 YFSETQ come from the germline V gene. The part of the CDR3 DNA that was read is TGCGCCAGCAGCTTTACAGGGGGGGACACTGAA. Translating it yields CASSFTGGDTE. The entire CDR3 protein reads CASSFTGGDTEAFF.

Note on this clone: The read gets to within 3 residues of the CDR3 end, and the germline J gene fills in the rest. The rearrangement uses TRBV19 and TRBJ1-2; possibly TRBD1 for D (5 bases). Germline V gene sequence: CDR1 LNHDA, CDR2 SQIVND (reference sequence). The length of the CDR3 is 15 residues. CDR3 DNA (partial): TGTGCCAGTAGTTTATCGGGACTTGACCGAGATACC. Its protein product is CASSLSGLDRDT. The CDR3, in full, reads CASSLSGLDRDTYTF.